The 15 T cell receptor beta chains in this list originate from one sample, sequenced in a study of T-cell memory formation after mild COVID-19. MiXCR, run by TCRdb on the 5' RACE reads, gives a single entry per CDR3 protein. Among around 510,000 distinct CDR3 sequences listed, about 22% were seen once. Sequenced sample: PBMCs or a T cell subset sorted from them (not recorded which). The receptors were sampled from an adult woman who had mild COVID-19 (a few samples of this study predate the infection). Cell type and time point are not known.

This chain uses TRBV7-2 with TRBJ2-5; 10 bases line up with TRBD1. The CDR3 loop spans 15 amino acids. Per the germline V gene, CDR1 is SGHTA and CDR2 is FQGNSA. The trim removed 5 bases at V and 0 bases at J, leaving 3 bases unmatched. The CDR3 DNA reads TGTGCCAGCAGCCCGGGACAGGGGCACCAAGAGACCCAGTACTTC. Amino acids: CASSPGQGHQETQYF. The full variable domain, rest sourced from reference TRBV7-2 and TRBJ2-5, is GAGVSQSPSNKVTEKGKDVELRCDPISGHTALYWYRQSLGQGLEFLIYFQGNSAPDKSGLPSDRFSAERTGGSVSTLTIQRTQQEDSAVYLCASSPGQGHQETQYFGPGTRLLVL.

This clonotype was recorded a few times. The genes are TRBV14 and TRBJ1-1; tentatively, D is TRBD1 (6 bases). Trimming pared 0 bases from V and 0 bases from J, leaving 11 bases between. This CDR3 comprises 16 residues. Per the germline V gene, CDR1 is SGHDN and CDR2 is FVKESK. In nucleotides, the CDR3 is TGTGCCAGCAGCCAAGATTGGGGGCGGGTGAACACTGAAGCTTTCTTT. Its translation is CASSQDWGRVNTEAFF. The variable domain in full, completed from reference TRBV14 and TRBJ1-1, reads EAGVTQFPSHSVIEKGQTVTLRCDPISGHDNLYWYRRVMGKEIKFLLHFVKESKQDESGMPNNRFLAERTGGTYSTLKVQPAELEDSGVYFCASSQDWGRVNTEAFFGQGTRLTVV.

The J gene is TRBJ2-7, the V gene TRBV7-9; unclear D gene. This CDR3 is 13 amino acids long. Trimming removed 8 bases at V and 3 bases at J, with 14 bases between. Germline loops: CDR1 SEHNR, CDR2 FQNEAQ (reference sequence). The CDR3 nucleotides are TGTGCCAGCGACGATCAGGATCGCTACGAGCAGTACTTC. Translating gives CASDDQDRYEQYF.

V usage is TRBV5-6 and J usage is TRBJ1-1; 8 bases match TRBD1. The CDR3 runs to 15 residues. Per germline, CDR1 SGHDT and CDR2 YYEEEE. J was trimmed by 7 bases and V by 0 bases; bases with no gene match: 8. This chain's CDR3 is CASSLAGRTGNEAFF. Written as DNA, the CDR3 is TGTGCCAGCAGCTTGGCAGGGAGGACAGGGAATGAAGCTTTCTTT.

This CDR3 reads CASSTRDRAYEQYF. The CDR3 DNA reads TGTGCCAGCAGCACCCGGGACAGGGCCTACGAGCAGTACTTC. This chain links TRBV13 with TRBJ2-7; 9 nucleotides match TRBD1. The V segment lost 5 bases and the J segment 2 bases; nucleotides outside the gene matches: 4. This CDR3 has 14 residues. CDR1 PRHDT and CDR2 FYEKMQ come from the germline V gene (reference sequence).

This clonotype was seen a single time. The genes are TRBV6-4 and TRBJ1-1, with D unresolved. The CDR3 is made up of 14 amino acids. From germline, CDR1 is MRHNA and CDR2 SNTAGT. Deletions cut 2 bases from V and 4 bases from J, with 11 bases between. The CDR3 is CASSDGVRGTEAFF. The DNA for the CDR3 is TGTGCCAGCAGTGACGGAGTAAGAGGCACTGAAGCTTTCTTT.

The rearrangement links TRBV6-2 or TRBV6-3 to TRBJ1-5; D remains unclear. The CDR3 length is 18 residues. CDR1 MNHEY and CDR2 SVGEGT come from the germline V gene. Trimming left V 0 bases short and J 7 bases short, with 22 bases between. DNA for the CDR3: TGTGCCAGCAGTTACTCGGGTTTCCCAAGCCGGGCCCGGCAGCCCCAGCATTTT. This codes for CASSYSGFPSRARQPQHF.

The chain is built from TRBV20-1 and TRBJ1-1; D possibly corresponds to TRBD1 (6 bases). Trimming shortened V by 0 bases and J by 3 bases, and 17 bases separated the two germline ends. Germline CDR1 DFQATT, CDR2 SNEGSKA (reference sequence). The CDR3 covers 16 residues. The CDR3 nucleotides read TGCAGTGCTAGAGAGCTGGGGCAGGGGCTTCACACTGAAGCTTTCTTT. Protein: CSARELGQGLHTEAFF.

This chain connects TRBV9 to TRBJ2-1; D is unclear. Germline lookup yields CDR1 SGDLS and CDR2 YYNGEE. The CDR3 length is 14 residues. V was pared by 0 bases and J by 5 bases, with 9 bases between. CDR3 coding DNA: TGTGCCAGCAGCGTAGCGAGCAACCACAATGAGCAGTTCTTC. It is translated as CASSVASNHNEQFF.

The rearrangement joins TRBV30 to TRBJ2-1; D unresolved. This CDR3 contains 12 residues. V was trimmed by 0 bases and J by 1 base, leaving 1 base between them. Germline assignment: CDR1 GTSNPN and CDR2 SVGIG (reference sequence). CDR3 nucleotides: TGTGCCTGGAGTGTGTCCTACAATGAGCAGTTCTTC. Its translation is CAWSVSYNEQFF.

On this clonotype itself: The junction departs from germline at one end; a sequencing error may be responsible. The chain recombines TRBV7-7 with TRBJ2-2; possibly TRBD2 for D (6 bases). The CDR3 sequence is 16 residues long. Germline loops: CDR1 SSHAT, CDR2 FNYEAQ (reference sequence). CDR3 in DNA: TGTGCTAGCAGCTTAGTGGGACTGACGGACTCCGGGGAGCTGTTTTTT. As protein: CASSLVGLTDSGELFF.

This chain connects TRBV5-4 to TRBJ2-2; D is ambiguous. V was pared by 6 bases and J by 4 bases, with 7 bases between. Germline lookup yields CDR1 SGHNT and CDR2 YYREEE (reference sequence). The CDR3 has 12 residues. CDR3 bases: TGTGCCAGCACCCAGCCCACCGGGGAGCTGTTTTTT. It is translated as CASTQPTGELFF.

This clonotype showed up many times. As DNA, the CDR3 is TGTGCCAGCAGCTTAACTGGGACAGGGAACTATGGCTACACCTTC. It yields the protein CASSLTGTGNYGYTF. J is TRBJ1-2 and V is TRBV7-3; 9 bases match TRBD1. The germline gives CDR1 SGHTA, CDR2 FQGTGA. CDR3 length: 15 amino acids. V lost 0 bases to trimming and J lost 2 bases; unmatched junction nucleotides: 1. The full variable domain, with the rest looked up from reference TRBV7-3 and TRBJ1-2, is GAGVSQTPSNKVTEKGKYVELRCDPISGHTALYWYRQSLGQGPEFLIYFQGTGAADDSGLPNDRFFAVRPEGSVSTLKIQRTERGDSAVYLCASSLTGTGNYGYTFGSGTRLTVV.

J is TRBJ2-7 and V is TRBV4-1; D is unresolved. Germline values: CDR1 MGHRA, CDR2 YSYEKL. The CDR3 runs 15 residues. The V and J ends lost 4 bases and 2 bases respectively, with 15 bases between them. CDR3 sequence (DNA): TGCGCCAGCAGCCCCACGTTGAGGTCCGCCTACGAGCAGTACTTC. Translation gives CASSPTLRSAYEQYF.

This clonotype has only a few counts. CDR3: CASSLGTSLEDEQYF. The CDR3 bases are TGCGCCAGCAGCTTGGGCACTAGTCTGGAAGACGAGCAGTACTTC. The V gene is TRBV5-1, the J gene TRBJ2-7; the D gene is possibly TRBD2 (5 bases). Germline lookup yields CDR1 SGHRS and CDR2 YFSETQ. The CDR3 spans 15 residues. Trimming removed 0 bases at V and 5 bases at J, with 15 bases between.